A selection of T cell receptor beta chains follows, all from one sample in a study of T cell responses to AZD1222 COVID-19 vaccine. The method was immunoSEQ multiplex PCR; TCRdb's version includes in-frame clones alone and lacks a portion of them. The table has some 150,000 clones, approximately 88% seen once. The source material was peripheral blood, sampled on day 0 of AZD1222 vaccination. The source is an adult in good health. CDR3s include the opening cysteine and the closing phenylalanine or tryptophan.

v_call cdr3_length cdr3_aa
TRBV5-6 15 CASSLAGVNTGELFF
TRBV7-9 17 CASSLLPIVTVNTEAFF
TRBV9 15 CASSVGAGGNEKLFF
TRBV5-4 17 CASSLVFGDFGYNEQFF
TRBV7-9 17 CASSLFLGGTTYNEQFF
TRBV6-5 14 CASSAGTHTDTQYF
TRBV6-1 16 CASSEAWTSGSYEQYF
TRBV5-5 15 CASSPGTGVNTEAFF
TRBV5-1 16 CASSSGQGGVGTEAFF
TRBV9 15 CASSVDGAAGEKLFF
TRBV27 14 CASSFWQTYNEQFF
TRBV4-2 15 CASSQPGAANEKLFF
TRBV2 13 CASKGTYTDTQYF
TRBV6-4 16 CASSPGPRTGGYGYTF
TRBV12-5 12 CASGLSGLQAFF
TRBV29-1 13 CSVIVDSGNTIYF
TRBV5-1 16 CASSLGAAASGNTIYF
TRBV15 16 CATSRDRANSNQPQHF
TRBV7-6 14 CASSSTGNADTQYF
TRBV5-1 18 CASSLRGQDSPGANVLTF
TRBV18 15 CASAVGQGANYGYTF
TRBV12-3/TRBV12-4 11 CASSVYTEAFF
TRBV9 14 CASGSLGTNEKLFF
TRBV7-2 16 CASSLEGSSSNYGYTF